Presented here are 12 T cell receptor beta chains from one specimen sequenced in a study of CD8 T cells in ankylosing spondylitis. TCRdb re-called the 5' RACE reads with MiXCR, one entry per CDR3 protein. The sample records about 35,000 distinct CDR3 sequences, less than 4% being singletons. Material: blood, either unsorted or a sorted T cell fraction (not recorded which). The receptors derive from a male donor with ankylosing spondylitis or in good health (not recorded which).

In its sample, this clonotype was seen many times. The rearrangement uses TRBV9 and TRBJ1-5; D not resolved. This CDR3 contains 14 residues. The germline gives CDR1 SGDLS, CDR2 YYNGEE. V was pared by 3 bases and J by 3 bases, with 10 bases between. This CDR3 is CASSEDGTNQPQHF. CDR3 DNA: TGTGCCAGCAGCGAGGATGGAACCAATCAGCCCCAGCATTTT.

The table lists this clonotype with many counts. The V call is TRBV9, the J call TRBJ2-3, with TRBD1 identical over 9 bases. Germline-derived CDR1 and CDR2 are SGDLS and YYNGEE. Germline trimming cut 3 bases from V and 7 bases from J; bases unmatched to any gene: 12. The CDR3 runs to 16 residues. CDR3: CASSASHRTGANTQYF. DNA for the CDR3: TGTGCCAGCAGCGCGTCCCACAGGACAGGGGCCAATACGCAGTATTTT.

This clonotype is judged medium-sized. This chain uses TRBV9 with TRBJ2-5; 7 positions match TRBD1. V was pared by 2 bases and J by 1 base, with 5 bases of the junction left unmatched. Germline V gene data show CDR1 as SGDLS and CDR2 as YYNGEE. The CDR3 spans 15 residues. This CDR3 reads CASSVEGTAQETQYF. The CDR3 coding sequence is TGTGCCAGCAGCGTCGAAGGGACAGCCCAAGAGACCCAGTACTTC.

Many counts were recorded for this clonotype. This sequence joins TRBV9 and TRBJ1-4, with no clear D. Trimming cost V 3 bases and J 2 bases, with 8 bases left between them. This CDR3 has 14 residues. Germline V gene lookup returns CDR1 SGDLS and CDR2 YYNGEE. The CDR3 DNA reads as TGTGCCAGCAGCGGTAGTGGGACTAATGAAAAACTGTTTTTT. Its translation is CASSGSGTNEKLFF.

In this sample, this clonotype turned up many times. The chain links TRBV9 to TRBJ2-2; D not resolved. Trimming stripped 0 bases from V and 4 bases from J, with 13 bases between. The germline V gene has CDR1 SGDLS and CDR2 YYNGEE. CDR3 length: 16 amino acids. The CDR3 nucleotides read TGTGCCAGCAGCGTAGGCTTAGCAGCCGCCACCGGGGAGCTGTTTTTT. As protein: CASSVGLAAATGELFF. Together with reference TRBV9 and TRBJ2-2, the CDR3 gives the full variable domain: DSGVTQTPKHLITATGQRVTLRCSPRSGDLSVYWYQQSLDQGLQFLIQYYNGEERAKGNILERFSAQQFPDLHSELNLSSLELGDSALYFCASSVGLAAATGELFFGEGSRLTVL.

The chain uses TRBV9 and TRBJ1-2, with 9 nucleotides matching TRBD1. Germline-derived CDR1 and CDR2 are SGDLS and YYNGEE. The ends lost 4 bases at V and 7 bases at J; junction bases unmatched: 2. The CDR3 length is 12 residues. The CDR3 nucleotides are TGTGCCAGCAGCCCGACAGGGGGTGGCTACACCTTC. Residues: CASSPTGGGYTF. Supplemented by reference TRBV9 and TRBJ1-2, the full variable domain reads DSGVTQTPKHLITATGQRVTLRCSPRSGDLSVYWYQQSLDQGLQFLIQYYNGEERAKGNILERFSAQQFPDLHSELNLSSLELGDSALYFCASSPTGGGYTFGSGTRLTVV.

This clonotype has a count of ten or more. V usage is TRBV9 and J usage is TRBJ2-2; D possibly corresponds to TRBD2 (5 bases). In germline, CDR1 is SGDLS, CDR2 YYNGEE. V was clipped by 3 bases and J by 6 bases, with 15 bases between them. This CDR3 is built from 15 residues. The CDR3 sequence: CASSARDGFAGELFF. The CDR3 coding sequence is TGTGCCAGCAGCGCGAGGGATGGTTTTGCCGGGGAGCTGTTTTTT.

This clonotype was counted many times. The genes are TRBV9 and TRBJ2-3; no reliable D call. CDR3 length: 16 residues. Trimming cost V 0 bases and J 0 bases, with 11 bases left between them. Germline CDR1 reads SGDLS; CDR2 reads YYNGEE. In nucleotides, the CDR3 is TGTGCCAGCAGCGTAGTACAGTCTGCTAGCACAGATACGCAGTATTTT. Translating it yields CASSVVQSASTDTQYF.

This clonotype is judged medium-sized. CDR3 nucleotides: TGTGCCAGCAGCGCCCGAGGACCGACGGGCGGGGAGCTGTTTTTT. Translated, it gives CASSARGPTGGELFF. This chain joins TRBV9 and TRBJ2-2; D call uncertain. The CDR3 totals 15 residues. Germline V gives CDR1 SGDLS, CDR2 YYNGEE. Deletions cut 3 bases from V and 7 bases from J, with 16 bases between.

This clonotype was observed many times. The rearrangement links TRBV9 to TRBJ2-5; 7 bases line up with TRBD1. With V trimmed by 4 bases and J by 3 bases, 9 bases remained unmatched. The germline gives CDR1 SGDLS, CDR2 YYNGEE. The CDR3 extends over 15 amino acids. In DNA, the CDR3 is TGTGCCAGCAGCCCACGACTCGGGACAGAAGAGACCCAGTACTTC. Protein product: CASSPRLGTEETQYF. Full variable domain (missing parts from reference TRBV9 and TRBJ2-5): DSGVTQTPKHLITATGQRVTLRCSPRSGDLSVYWYQQSLDQGLQFLIQYYNGEERAKGNILERFSAQQFPDLHSELNLSSLELGDSALYFCASSPRLGTEETQYFGPGTRLLVL.

This clonotype was observed many times. V and J are TRBV9 and TRBJ1-2; 7 bases map to TRBD1. The CDR3 has 14 residues. Germline CDR1 SGDLS, CDR2 YYNGEE. J gave up 4 bases and V 0 bases, and 3 bases lay outside the gene matches. In DNA, the CDR3 is TGTGCCAGCAGCGTAGTTGACAGGGCCTATGGCTACACCTTC. It encodes CASSVVDRAYGYTF.

This clonotype was seen at least ten times. The V call is TRBV9, the J call TRBJ2-1; TRBD2 matches at 11 bases. V dropped 0 bases and J dropped 8; count of bases not matched to a gene: 4. The length of the CDR3 is 15 residues. CDR1 is SGDLS, CDR2 YYNGEE, per germline. CDR3 sequence reads: CASSVVAGGRDEQFF. In DNA form, the CDR3 reads TGTGCCAGCAGCGTAGTAGCGGGGGGGCGTGATGAGCAGTTCTTC.